The 22 T cell receptor beta chains reported below all come from one sample, sequenced in a study of T cell responses to AZD1222 COVID-19 vaccine. Profiling relied on immunoSEQ multiplex PCR, and the TCRdb table lists in-frame clones only, not all of them. The sample lists 100,000 to 120,000 clones; around 83% were seen once. The specimen comprised peripheral blood, sampled on day 0 of AZD1222 vaccination. The receptors derive from an adult in good health.

The J gene is TRBJ2-3, the V gene TRBV21-1; the table gives TRBD2 as D, unverified against the DNA. TRBV21-1 is assigned pseudogene status. The CDR3 loop spans 17 amino acids. The CDR3 DNA reads as TGTGCCAGCAGGAGGGGCCACCCGGGGGGTAACACAGATACGCAGTATTTT. This codes for CASRRGHPGGNTDTQYF.

The chain recombines TRBV5-1 with TRBJ1-6; TRBD1 might be the D (5 bases). The CDR3 is made up of 15 amino acids. V was trimmed by 6 bases and J by 5 bases, leaving 15 bases between them. Germline-derived CDR1 and CDR2 are SGHRS and YFSETQ. CDR3 in amino acids: CASKSQVGDNSPLHF. CDR3 DNA sequence: TGCGCCAGCAAATCTCAGGTGGGGGATAATTCACCCCTCCACTTT.

J is TRBJ2-7 and V is TRBV2; 7 positions match TRBD1. Trimming removed 3 bases from V and 2 bases from J; junction bases left unmatched: 4. The CDR3 runs to 14 residues. The germline gives CDR1 SNHLY, CDR2 FYNNEI. This chain's CDR3 is CASSDEGTAYEQYF. As DNA, the CDR3 is TGTGCCAGCAGTGACGAAGGGACAGCCTACGAGCAGTACTTC.

This chain joins TRBV4-3 and TRBJ1-4; unclear D gene. From germline, CDR1 is LGHNA and CDR2 YSLEER. CDR3 length equals 17 residues. V was pared by 1 base and J by 3 bases, with 15 bases between. The CDR3 DNA reads TGCGCCAGCAGCCAAGGCCCGGCGGCCCGGTCTAATGAAAAACTGTTTTTT. Protein product: CASSQGPAARSNEKLFF.

This rearrangement joins TRBV7-9 to TRBJ2-3; D gene unclear. CDR1 is SEHNR and CDR2 is FQNEAQ in the germline V gene (reference sequence). V gave up 3 bases and J gave up 6 bases, with 4 bases separating them. This CDR3 contains 11 residues. Here the CDR3 DNA reads TGTGCCAGCAGCTTGGATGATACGCAGTATTTT. It yields the protein CASSLDDTQYF.

The chain couples TRBV6-6 to TRBJ2-2; D unresolved. Trimming removed 8 bases from V and 4 bases from J, with 17 bases in between. The V gene's germline CDR1 is MNHNY and CDR2 SVGAGI (reference sequence). The CDR3 loop spans 15 amino acids. The CDR3 sequence: CASGFARPSTGELFF. In nucleotides, the CDR3 is TGTGCCAGCGGATTCGCGCGGCCGAGCACCGGGGAGCTGTTTTTT.

The chain uses TRBV7-2 and TRBJ1-5, with 7 bases that match TRBD1. J lost 4 bases, V lost 4 bases, and 7 bases had no gene match. Germline lookup yields CDR1 SGHTA and CDR2 FQGNSA. The CDR3 consists of 15 residues. This chain's CDR3 is CASSYSHRGNQPQHF. The CDR3 bases are TGTGCCAGCAGCTATTCTCACAGGGGAAATCAGCCCCAGCATTTT.

This sequence joins TRBV7-2 and TRBJ2-7, with TRBD1 as a possible D gene (5 bases). V lost 3 bases, J lost 0 bases, and 9 bases lay in between. This CDR3 has 14 residues. In germline, CDR1 is SGHTA, CDR2 FQGNSA. CDR3 protein: CASSLGQTSYEQYF. CDR3 coding DNA: TGTGCCAGCAGCTTGGGGCAGACCTCCTACGAGCAGTACTTC.

The chain links TRBV19 to TRBJ1-4; the D is unclear. Germline V gene lookup returns CDR1 LNHDA and CDR2 SQIVND (reference sequence). The CDR3 is 13 amino acids. V dropped 6 bases and J dropped 1 base, with 6 bases sitting between them. The DNA for the CDR3 is TGTGCCAGTAGGGAACGAACTAATGAAAAACTGTTTTTT. Protein product: CASRERTNEKLFF.

The chain employs TRBV6-4 and TRBJ1-2; maybe TRBD1 (6 bases). The V and J ends lost 7 bases and 5 bases respectively, with 20 bases between them. Germline V CDR1 and CDR2: MRHNA, SNTAGT. The CDR3 consists of 15 residues. This CDR3 reads CASKRDTGTKYGYTF. CDR3 sequence (DNA): TGTGCCAGCAAAAGGGACACCGGGACAAAGTATGGCTACACCTTC.

The chain couples TRBV19 to TRBJ2-7; 13 positions match TRBD2. The CDR3 sequence is 15 residues long. Germline V gene data show CDR1 as LNHDA and CDR2 as SQIVND (reference sequence). Trimming took 6 bases from V and 6 from J; bases not matched to a gene: 8. CDR3 in amino acids: CASSQGTSGVAEQYF. CDR3 coding DNA: TGTGCCAGTAGCCAAGGGACTAGCGGGGTAGCCGAGCAGTACTTC.

This clone was counted a single time. V gene TRBV28 combines with J gene TRBJ1-2; 8 nucleotides line up with TRBD1. V shed 4 bases, J shed 2 bases, and the junction held 6 bases outside the gene matches. The CDR3 is 15 amino acids. CDR1 and CDR2 from the germline V gene are MDHEN and SYDVKM. As DNA, the CDR3 is TGTGCCAGCAGTTACACCGGGACAGGCAACTATGGCTACACCTTC. Protein product: CASSYTGTGNYGYTF.

Only one count was recorded for this clone. The V and J genes are TRBV5-1 and TRBJ2-1; D gene unclear. The CDR3 runs 14 residues. Between the trimmed V and J ends, which lost 0 bases and 6 bases, there was a span of 10 bases. Germline V gene data show CDR1 as SGHRS and CDR2 as YFSETQ. The CDR3 loop is CASSLEPVGNEQFF. CDR3 bases: TGCGCCAGCAGCTTGGAACCAGTGGGCAATGAGCAGTTCTTC.

V and J are TRBV29-1 and TRBJ2-3; 9 nucleotides align to TRBD2. Germline assignment: CDR1 SQVTM and CDR2 ANQGSEA. V dropped 7 bases and J dropped 0; count of bases not matched to a gene: 5. The CDR3 extends over 14 amino acids. The CDR3 bases are TGCAGCGCACTGAGCGGGGGGAGCACAGATACGCAGTATTTT. Protein: CSALSGGSTDTQYF.

The V call is TRBV2, the J call TRBJ1-5; unclear D gene. The CDR3 is 14 residues long. The germline V gene has CDR1 SNHLY and CDR2 FYNNEI. Trimming stripped 4 bases from V and 0 bases from J, with 7 bases between. DNA of the CDR3: TGTGCCAGCAGTGCATCAGATAGCAATCAGCCCCAGCATTTT. It yields the protein CASSASDSNQPQHF.

The J gene is TRBJ2-7, the V gene TRBV10-3; 9 bases are shared with TRBD1. Trimming cost V 0 bases and J 5 bases; bases outside gene matches: 11. This CDR3 is built from 17 residues. Germline V CDR1 and CDR2: ENHRY, SYGVKD. CDR3 sequence: CAISESEWDRDGHEQYF. CDR3 coding DNA: TGTGCCATCAGTGAGTCAGAATGGGACAGGGACGGCCACGAGCAGTACTTC.

In its sample, this clone was seen a few times. The chain is built from TRBV2 and TRBJ2-7; D unclear. The CDR3 has 11 amino acids. Germline-derived CDR1 and CDR2 are SNHLY and FYNNEI. The ends were cut back, 5 bases at V and 5 bases at J, with 7 bases in the middle. The CDR3 protein is CASSQLHEQYF. The DNA for the CDR3 is TGTGCCAGCAGTCAGCTTCACGAGCAGTACTTC. The complete variable domain, with remaining parts taken from reference TRBV2 and TRBJ2-7, reads EPEVTQTPSHQVTQMGQEVILRCVPISNHLYFYWYRQILGQKVEFLVSFYNNEISEKSEIFDDQFSVERPDGSNFTLKIRSTKLEDSAMYFCASSQLHEQYFGPGTRLTVT.

The V call is TRBV7-8, the J call TRBJ1-2, with 7 bases identical to TRBD1. Germline CDR1 is SGHVS and CDR2 is FQNEAQ. This CDR3 comprises 17 residues. V shed 4 bases, J shed 0 bases, and the junction held 11 bases outside the gene matches. The CDR3 nucleotides are TGTGCCAGCAGCTCCTGGGGCTACAGGGGATCTAACTATGGCTACACCTTC. It encodes CASSSWGYRGSNYGYTF. Supplemented by reference TRBV7-8 and TRBJ1-2, the full variable domain reads GAGVSQSPRYKVAKRGQDVALRCDPISGHVSLFWYQQALGQGPEFLTYFQNEAQLDKSGLPSDRFFAERPEGSVSTLKIQRTQQEDSAVYLCASSSWGYRGSNYGYTFGSGTRLTVV.

The chain recombines TRBV12-5 with TRBJ1-1, with 7 bases identical to TRBD1. This CDR3 is 12 amino acids long. J lost 6 bases, V lost 6 bases, and 4 bases had no gene match. Germline V CDR1 and CDR2: LGHNT, FRNRAP. CDR3 nucleotides: TGTGCTAGTGGGCGCGGGACAGCTGAAGCTTTCTTT. Amino acid sequence: CASGRGTAEAFF. The entire variable domain, with the rest obtained from reference TRBV12-5 and TRBJ1-1, is as follows: DARVTQTPRHKVTEMGQEVTMRCQPILGHNTVFWYRQTMMQGLELLAYFRNRAPLDDSGMPKDRFSAEMPDATLATLKIQPSEPRDSAVYFCASGRGTAEAFFGQGTRLTVV.

The chain combines TRBV12-3 or TRBV12-4 with TRBJ1-2; 7 positions match TRBD1. The CDR3 consists of 12 residues. V trimming: 7 bases; J trimming: 7 bases; junction bases outside the gene matches: 6. CDR3 amino acids: CASTGGTVGYTF. The CDR3 DNA sequence: TGTGCCAGCACCGGGGGGACAGTTGGCTACACCTTC.

The gene calls are TRBV5-5 and TRBJ1-3, with D possibly TRBD1 on 5 matching bases. Germline V gives CDR1 SGHKS, CDR2 YYEKEE (reference sequence). V shed 0 bases and J shed 1 base, with 11 bases lying between them. This CDR3 has 16 amino acids. CDR3: CASSLALGASGNTIYF. The CDR3 DNA follows: TGTGCCAGCAGCTTGGCCCTAGGGGCGTCTGGAAACACCATATATTTT.

The count of this clone is one. The rearrangement joins TRBV19 to TRBJ2-7; 7 nucleotides match TRBD1. Germline V lookup: CDR1 LNHDA, CDR2 SQIVND (reference sequence). The CDR3 extends over 13 amino acids. V shed 4 bases and J 6 bases; nucleotides not matched to a gene: 6. This CDR3 is CASSTDRATEQYF. DNA for the CDR3: TGTGCCAGTAGTACCGACAGGGCAACCGAGCAGTACTTC.